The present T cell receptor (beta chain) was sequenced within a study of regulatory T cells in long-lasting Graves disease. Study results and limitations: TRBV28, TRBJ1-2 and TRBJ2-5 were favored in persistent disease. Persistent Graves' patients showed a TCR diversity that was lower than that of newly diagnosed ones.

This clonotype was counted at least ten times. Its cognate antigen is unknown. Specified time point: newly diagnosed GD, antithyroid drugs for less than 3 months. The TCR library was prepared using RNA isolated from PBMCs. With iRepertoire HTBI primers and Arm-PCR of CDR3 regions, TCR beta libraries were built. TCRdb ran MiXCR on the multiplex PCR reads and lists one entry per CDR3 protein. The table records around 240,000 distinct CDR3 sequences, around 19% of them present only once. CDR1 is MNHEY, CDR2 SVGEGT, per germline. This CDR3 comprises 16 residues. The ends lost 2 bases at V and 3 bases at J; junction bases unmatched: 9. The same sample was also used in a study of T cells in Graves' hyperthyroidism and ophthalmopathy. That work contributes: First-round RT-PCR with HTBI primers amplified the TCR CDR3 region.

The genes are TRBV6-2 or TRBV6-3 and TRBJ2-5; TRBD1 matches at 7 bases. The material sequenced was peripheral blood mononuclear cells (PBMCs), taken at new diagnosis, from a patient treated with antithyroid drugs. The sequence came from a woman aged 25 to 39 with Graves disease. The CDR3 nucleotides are TGTGCCAGCAGTTACAATCCCTGGGACAGAAAAGAGACCCAGTACTTC. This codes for CASSYNPWDRKETQYF.